This entry describes one T cell receptor (beta chain). The sample belongs to a study of technical replicates of blood from a few donors. The V gene lost 6 bases and the J gene lost 4 bases, with 15 bases spanning the gap. This CDR3 comprises 14 residues. Germline CDR1 MNHNY, CDR2 SVGAGI (reference sequence). The repertoire was sequenced with immunoSEQ multiplex PCR; TCRdb's copy has only in-frame clones and lacks some. The sample has more than 90,000 clones, 90% to 97% seen once. The clonotype comes from a human donor in good health. Sequencing input: T cells isolated from PBMCs. The V gene is TRBV6-6, the J gene TRBJ1-2; D is unclear. This CDR3 reads CASRSLRVSYGYTF. CDR3 nucleotides: TGTGCCAGCAGGTCTTTACGGGTTTCCTATGGCTACACCTTC.